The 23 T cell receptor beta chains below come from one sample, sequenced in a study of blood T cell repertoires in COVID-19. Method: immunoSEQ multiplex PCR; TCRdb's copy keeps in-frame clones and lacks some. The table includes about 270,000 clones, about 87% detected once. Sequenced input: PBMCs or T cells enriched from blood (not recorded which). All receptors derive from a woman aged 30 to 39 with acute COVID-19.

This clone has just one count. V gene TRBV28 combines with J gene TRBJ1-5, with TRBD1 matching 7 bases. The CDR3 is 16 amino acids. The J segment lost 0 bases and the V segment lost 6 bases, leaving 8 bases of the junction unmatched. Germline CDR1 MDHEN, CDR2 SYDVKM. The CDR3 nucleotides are TGTGCCAGCAGCTGGGGGACAGCTTATAGCAATCAGCCCCAGCATTTT. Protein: CASSWGTAYSNQPQHF.

The CDR3 nucleotides read TGTGCCAGCAGTGAATCTGCTGCGGCGGATCAGCCCCAGCATTTT. This translates into CASSESAAADQPQHF. The chain combines TRBV25-1 with TRBJ1-5; D ambiguous. The germline V and J ends were trimmed by 1 base and 5 bases, with 12 bases remaining between them. This CDR3 is built from 15 residues. CDR1 and CDR2 (germline): MGHDK, SYGVNS.

CDR3 sequence: CASGTSIYEQFF. CDR3 DNA sequence: TGTGCCAGCGGGACTAGTATCTATGAGCAGTTCTTC. The genes are TRBV18 and TRBJ2-1, with 8 bases lining up with TRBD2. V lost 8 bases, J lost 8 bases, and 5 bases stayed unmatched. The V gene's germline CDR1 is KGHSH and CDR2 LQKENI. The CDR3 is made up of 12 amino acids. The whole variable domain, remainder taken from reference TRBV18 and TRBJ2-1, is NAGVMQNPRHLVRRRGQEARLRCSPMKGHSHVYWYRQLPEEGLKFMVYLQKENIIDESGMPKERFSAEFPKEGPSILRIQQVVRGDSAAYFCASGTSIYEQFFGPGTRLTVL.

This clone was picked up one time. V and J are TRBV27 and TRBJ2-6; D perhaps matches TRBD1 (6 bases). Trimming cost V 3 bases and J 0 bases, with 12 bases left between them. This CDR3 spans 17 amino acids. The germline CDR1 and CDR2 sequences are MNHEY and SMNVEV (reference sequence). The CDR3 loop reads CASSLLWDNSGANVLTF. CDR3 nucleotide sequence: TGTGCCAGCAGTTTGTTATGGGACAACTCTGGGGCCAACGTCCTGACTTTC.

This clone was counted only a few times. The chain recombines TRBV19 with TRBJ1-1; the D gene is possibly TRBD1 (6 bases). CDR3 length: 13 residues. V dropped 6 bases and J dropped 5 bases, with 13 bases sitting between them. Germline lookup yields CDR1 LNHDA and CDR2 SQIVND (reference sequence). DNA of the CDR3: TGTGCCAGTAGCCTCACAGGGTATACTGAAGCTTTCTTT. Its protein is CASSLTGYTEAFF.

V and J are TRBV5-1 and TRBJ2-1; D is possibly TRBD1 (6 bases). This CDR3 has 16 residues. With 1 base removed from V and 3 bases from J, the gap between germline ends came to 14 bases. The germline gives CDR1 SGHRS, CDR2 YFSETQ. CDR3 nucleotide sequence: TGCGCCAGCAGCTTGAGTGGGAACAGGGACTACAATGAGCAGTTCTTC. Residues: CASSLSGNRDYNEQFF.

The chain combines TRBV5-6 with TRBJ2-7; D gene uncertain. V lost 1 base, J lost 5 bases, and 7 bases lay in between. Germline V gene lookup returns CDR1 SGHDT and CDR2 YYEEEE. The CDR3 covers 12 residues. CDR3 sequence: CASSLLLHEQYF. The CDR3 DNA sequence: TGTGCCAGCAGCTTGCTGCTACACGAGCAGTACTTC.

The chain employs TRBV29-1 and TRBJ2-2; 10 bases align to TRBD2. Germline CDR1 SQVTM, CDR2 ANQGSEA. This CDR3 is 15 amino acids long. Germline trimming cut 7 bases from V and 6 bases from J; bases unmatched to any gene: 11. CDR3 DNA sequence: TGCAGCGCCATACCTAGCGGGAGAGGGTCCGGGGAGCTGTTTTTT. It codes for CSAIPSGRGSGELFF.

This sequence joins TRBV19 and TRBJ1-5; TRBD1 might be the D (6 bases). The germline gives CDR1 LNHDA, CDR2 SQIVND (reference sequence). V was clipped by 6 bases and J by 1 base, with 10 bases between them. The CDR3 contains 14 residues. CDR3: CASSRGGSNQPQHF. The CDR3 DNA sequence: TGTGCCAGTAGCAGGGGCGGAAGCAATCAGCCCCAGCATTTT.

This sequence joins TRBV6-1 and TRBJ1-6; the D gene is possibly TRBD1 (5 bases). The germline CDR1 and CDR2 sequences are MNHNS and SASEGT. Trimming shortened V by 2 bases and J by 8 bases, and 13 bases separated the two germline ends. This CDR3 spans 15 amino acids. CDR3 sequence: CASSELGRVHSPLHF. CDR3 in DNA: TGTGCCAGCAGTGAATTGGGCAGGGTGCATTCACCCCTCCACTTT.

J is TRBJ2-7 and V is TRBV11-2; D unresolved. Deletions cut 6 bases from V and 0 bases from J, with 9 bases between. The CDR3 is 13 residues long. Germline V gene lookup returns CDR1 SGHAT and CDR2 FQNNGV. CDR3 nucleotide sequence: TGTGCCAGCAGAGACTTGAGCTCCTACGAGCAGTACTTC. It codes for CASRDLSSYEQYF.

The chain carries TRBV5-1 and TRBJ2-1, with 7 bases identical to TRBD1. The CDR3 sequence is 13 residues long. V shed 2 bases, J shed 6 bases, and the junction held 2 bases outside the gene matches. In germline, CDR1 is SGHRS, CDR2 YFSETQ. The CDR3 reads CASSFGQVNEQFF. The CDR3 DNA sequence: TGCGCCAGCAGCTTTGGACAGGTCAATGAGCAGTTCTTC.

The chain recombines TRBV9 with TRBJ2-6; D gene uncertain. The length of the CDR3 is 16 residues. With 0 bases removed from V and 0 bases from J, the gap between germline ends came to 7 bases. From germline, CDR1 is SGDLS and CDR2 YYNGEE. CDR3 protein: CASSVGAGSGANVLTF. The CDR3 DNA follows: TGTGCCAGCAGCGTAGGTGCCGGCTCTGGGGCCAACGTCCTGACTTTC. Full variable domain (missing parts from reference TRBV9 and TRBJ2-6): DSGVTQTPKHLITATGQRVTLRCSPRSGDLSVYWYQQSLDQGLQFLIQYYNGEERAKGNILERFSAQQFPDLHSELNLSSLELGDSALYFCASSVGAGSGANVLTFGAGSRLTVL.

CDR3 nucleotides: TGTGCCAGCAGCTCAAACGACAGATTAGCGGGACGTATTACCTACGAGCAGTACTTC. Amino acids: CASSSNDRLAGRITYEQYF. The chain links TRBV7-2 to TRBJ2-7; 8 bases are shared with TRBD2. V was clipped by 4 bases and J by 2 bases; unmatched bases: 19. Looked up from germline, CDR1 is SGHTA and CDR2 is FQGNSA. CDR3 length equals 19 residues.

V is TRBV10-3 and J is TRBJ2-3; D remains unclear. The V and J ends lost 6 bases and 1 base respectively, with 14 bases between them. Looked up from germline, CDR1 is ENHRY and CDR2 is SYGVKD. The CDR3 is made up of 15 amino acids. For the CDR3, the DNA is TGTGCCATCAGACCCAGCGAGAAAGGCACAGATACGCAGTATTTT. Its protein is CAIRPSEKGTDTQYF.

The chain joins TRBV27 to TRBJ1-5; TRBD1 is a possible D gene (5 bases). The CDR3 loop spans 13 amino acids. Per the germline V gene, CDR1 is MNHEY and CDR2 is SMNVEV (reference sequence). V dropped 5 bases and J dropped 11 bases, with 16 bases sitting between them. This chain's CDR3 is CASSTGGFEAQHF. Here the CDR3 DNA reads TGTGCCAGCAGTACAGGTGGGTTTGAAGCCCAGCATTTT.

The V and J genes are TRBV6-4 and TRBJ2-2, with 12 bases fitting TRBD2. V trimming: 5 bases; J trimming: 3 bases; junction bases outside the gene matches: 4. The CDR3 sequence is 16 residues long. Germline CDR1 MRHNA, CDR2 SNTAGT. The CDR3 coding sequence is TGTGCCAGCAGTCCGACTAGCGGGGGTCACACCGGGGAGCTGTTTTTT. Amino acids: CASSPTSGGHTGELFF.

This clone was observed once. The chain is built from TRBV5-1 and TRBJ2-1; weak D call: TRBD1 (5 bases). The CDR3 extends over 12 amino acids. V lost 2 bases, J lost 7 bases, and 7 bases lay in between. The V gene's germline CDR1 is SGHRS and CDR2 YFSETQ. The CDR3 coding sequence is TGCGCCAGCAGCTTCAGGGAAAATGAGCAGTTCTTC. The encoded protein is CASSFRENEQFF.

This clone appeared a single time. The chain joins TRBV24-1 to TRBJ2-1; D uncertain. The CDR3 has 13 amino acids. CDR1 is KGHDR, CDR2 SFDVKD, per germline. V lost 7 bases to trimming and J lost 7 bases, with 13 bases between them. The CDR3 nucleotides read TGTGCCACCAGGGGTTATTTGCGGAATGAGCAGTTCTTC. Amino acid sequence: CATRGYLRNEQFF.

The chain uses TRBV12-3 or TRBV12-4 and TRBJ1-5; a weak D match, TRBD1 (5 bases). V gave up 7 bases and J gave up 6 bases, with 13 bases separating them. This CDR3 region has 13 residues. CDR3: CASNLQVGQPQHF. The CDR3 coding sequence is TGTGCCAGCAACTTACAGGTGGGTCAGCCCCAGCATTTT.

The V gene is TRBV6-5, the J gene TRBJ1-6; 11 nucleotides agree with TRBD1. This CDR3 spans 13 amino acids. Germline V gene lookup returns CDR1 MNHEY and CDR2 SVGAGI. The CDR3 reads CATGTGGWSPLHF. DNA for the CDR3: TGTGCTACCGGGACAGGGGGATGGTCACCCCTCCACTTT.

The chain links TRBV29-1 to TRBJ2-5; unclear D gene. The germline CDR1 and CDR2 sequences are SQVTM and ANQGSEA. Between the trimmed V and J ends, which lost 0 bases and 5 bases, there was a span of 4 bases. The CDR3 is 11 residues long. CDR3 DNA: TGCAGCGTTGAAGATCCGGAGACCCAGTACTTC. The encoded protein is CSVEDPETQYF.

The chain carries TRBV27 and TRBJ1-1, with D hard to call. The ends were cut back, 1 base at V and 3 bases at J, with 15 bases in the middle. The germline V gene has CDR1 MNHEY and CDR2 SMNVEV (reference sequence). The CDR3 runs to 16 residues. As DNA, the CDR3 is TGTGCCAGCAGTTTATTCTTTCTACCCGGGGACACTGAAGCTTTCTTT. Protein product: CASSLFFLPGDTEAFF.